The clone carrying this T cell receptor beta chain was seen at least ten times. As yet, its antigen is unknown. This entry is derived from a study of T cell clonality in common variable immunodeficiency. Clones were sequenced by immunoSEQ multiplex PCR, and TCRdb holds only the in-frame ones, with some missing. The sample was found to contain some 40,000 clones, and every one recurs. Broader study findings: Common variable immunodeficiency TCR beta sequences reportedly had fewer deletions and N-nucleotide insertions. Patient heterogeneity in the CVID cohort limited correlations between repertoire features and clinical complications. Compared with healthy controls, CVID subjects showed increased TCRbeta clonality, mostly in about a third.

The clonotype comes from a person aged 18 to 75 in good health. Sequencing was done on a sample of peripheral blood mononuclear cells.

The CDR3 DNA, read in part, is TGCAGTGCCGCAGACAGGGGAAGGAGCGAG. Protein: CSAADRGRSE. The whole CDR3 is CSAADRGRSEQYF. V usage is TRBV20-1 and J usage is TRBJ2-7; 8 bases fit TRBD1. The read stops 3 residues short of the end of the CDR3; the missing end is completed from the germline J gene. Germline V gene lookup returns CDR1 DFQATT and CDR2 SNEGSKA (reference sequence). V gave up 6 bases and J gave up 6 bases; unmatched junction bases: 10. This CDR3 region has 13 residues.